This T cell receptor beta chain originates from a study of CD8+CD57+ T cells in acquired aplastic anemia. As for the study in general: Roughly 3 ug was the average amount of DNA from sorted CD4+ and CD8+ cells.

Genomic DNA served as template for TCR beta VDJ and CDR3 profiling. TCRdb called the reads again in MiXCR, with one record for every CDR3 protein. The sample includes about 180,000 distinct CDR3 sequences, 46% of them seen just once. The germline V and J ends were trimmed by 2 bases and 1 base, with 15 bases remaining between them. Germline-derived CDR1 and CDR2 are LNHDA and SQIVND (reference sequence). The length of the CDR3 is 17 residues. Study results and caveats: The study identified under 30 CD8+ CDR3 sequences shared by patients and controls.

This clonotype was recorded many times. Its antigen is unknown. V and J are TRBV19 and TRBJ2-1; a possible D gene is TRBD2 (5 bases). The sample comprised sorted CD4+, CD8+, or CD8+CD57+ T cells (not recorded which) from PBMCs. The clonotype was recovered from a human donor in good health. DNA of the CDR3: TGTGCCAGTAGTATATCGTCGCGGGTTTGGTCCTACAATGAGCAGTTCTTC. Translated, it gives CASSISSRVWSYNEQFF. Drawing the rest from reference TRBV19 and TRBJ2-1, the complete variable domain is DGGITQSPKYLFRKEGQNVTLSCEQNLNHDAMYWYRQDPGQGLRLIYYSQIVNDFQKGDIAEGYSVSREKKESFPLTVTSAQKNPTAFYLCASSISSRVWSYNEQFFGPGTRLTVL.